The 6 T cell receptor beta chains below come from one sample, sequenced in a study of blood T cells in healthy people across ages. A second about 6 to 12 cycle PCR used barcoded and J-beta primers. Each CDR3 protein is one row after TCRdb ran MiXCR on the 5' RACE reads. This sample carries about 650,000 distinct CDR3 sequences, roughly 30% of them seen once, and the ten largest clones take approximately 15%. Material for sequencing was blood. The receptor source for this set is an elderly woman in good health.

The chain has TRBV10-3 and TRBJ1-1; tentative D call: TRBD1 (5 bases). The CDR3 is 13 residues long. Deletions cut 11 bases from V and 2 bases from J, with 15 bases between. Germline V gives CDR1 ENHRY, CDR2 SYGVKD. The CDR3 reads CAGQQVENTEAFF. The CDR3, as DNA: TGTGCCGGCCAACAGGTGGAAAACACTGAAGCTTTCTTT.

The chain has TRBV5-6 and TRBJ2-5; 7 positions match TRBD2. The CDR3 extends over 15 amino acids. V lost 2 bases to trimming and J lost 4 bases; unmatched junction nucleotides: 8. Germline V gene sequence: CDR1 SGHDT, CDR2 YYEEEE. In DNA form, the CDR3 reads TGTGCCAGCAGCTTAGCAGGGAGGGACCGAGAGACCCAGTACTTC. It codes for CASSLAGRDRETQYF.

This clonotype was counted between two and nine times. This rearrangement joins TRBV7-2 to TRBJ2-5; 8 nucleotides align to TRBD2. The CDR3 runs to 16 residues. Per the germline V gene, CDR1 is SGHTA and CDR2 is FQGNSA. V shed 1 base and J 5 bases; nucleotides not matched to a gene: 9. The CDR3 loop reads CASSLVLGGGSETQYF. CDR3 nucleotide sequence: TGTGCCAGCAGCTTAGTGCTCGGCGGGGGGAGCGAGACCCAGTACTTC.

V gene TRBV6-2 or TRBV6-3 combines with J gene TRBJ2-5, with D maybe TRBD2 (7 bases). V lost 3 bases and J lost 1, with 18 bases in between. Germline CDR1 reads MNHEY; CDR2 reads SVGEGT. The CDR3 covers 17 residues. CDR3 region: CASSYSTGGAPQETQYF. In DNA, the CDR3 is TGTGCCAGCAGTTATTCCACGGGGGGCGCGCCCCAAGAGACCCAGTACTTC.

The chain has TRBV5-1 and TRBJ2-5; D unresolved. V lost 4 bases to trimming and J lost 4 bases, with 8 bases between them. This CDR3 is 12 amino acids long. Germline CDR1 reads SGHRS; CDR2 reads YFSETQ. CDR3 protein: CASSAPGETQYF. In DNA form, the CDR3 reads TGCGCCAGCAGCGCTCCGGGAGAGACCCAGTACTTC.

This clonotype was seen ten or more times. The genes are TRBV10-3 and TRBJ2-2; 10 bases map to TRBD2. V shed 4 bases and J 4 bases; nucleotides not matched to a gene: 3. The germline gives CDR1 ENHRY, CDR2 SYGVKD. This CDR3 comprises 15 residues. CDR3 nucleotide sequence: TGTGCCATCAGTGTGAGCGGGGGGGCCACCGGGGAGCTGTTTTTT. It codes for CAISVSGGATGELFF.